One and the same sample provided the 27 T cell receptor beta chains below, sequenced in a study of T-cell memory formation after mild COVID-19. TCRdb re-called the 5' RACE reads with MiXCR, one entry per CDR3 protein. The sample consists of roughly 52,000 distinct CDR3 sequences, over 7.5% of them appearing once. Sequenced sample: PBMCs or a T cell subset sorted from them (not recorded which). The receptors here all came from a man younger than 30 who had mild COVID-19 (a few samples of this study predate the infection). Cell type and time point are not known.

This clonotype showed up just a few times. This chain connects TRBV6-1 to TRBJ2-7; perhaps TRBD1 as D (6 bases). Germline CDR1 MNHNS, CDR2 SASEGT. The length of the CDR3 is 12 residues. The V gene lost 10 bases and the J gene lost 5 bases, with 15 bases spanning the gap. The CDR3 sequence is CATTQGSHEQYF. CDR3 coding DNA: TGTGCCACCACACAGGGTTCGCACGAGCAGTACTTC.

The chain carries TRBV7-2 and TRBJ1-2; D perhaps matches TRBD1 (5 bases). Between the trimmed V and J ends, which lost 1 base and 8 bases, there was a span of 26 bases. The CDR3 has 18 residues. The germline gives CDR1 SGHTA, CDR2 FQGNSA. The CDR3: CASSLVTSSRRTGGGYTF. Written as DNA, the CDR3 is TGTGCCAGCAGCTTAGTTACTTCGTCGCGGCGAACCGGGGGGGGCTACACCTTC.

This clonotype has more than one count but fewer than ten. The J gene is TRBJ1-2, the V gene TRBV7-2; no reliable D call. The CDR3 extends over 15 amino acids. V was clipped by 1 base and J by 2 bases, with 11 bases between them. Germline-derived CDR1 and CDR2 are SGHTA and FQGNSA. This CDR3 is CASSLGLTGNYGYTF. The DNA for the CDR3 is TGTGCCAGCAGCTTAGGGTTAACGGGCAACTATGGCTACACCTTC.

This rearrangement joins TRBV3-1 to TRBJ1-6, with 8 bases aligning to TRBD1. The CDR3 is 15 amino acids. CDR1 is LGHDT and CDR2 is YNNKEL in the germline V gene (reference sequence). V gave up 1 base and J gave up 8 bases; unmatched junction bases: 4. The CDR3 sequence is CASSQAGGMDSPLHF. The CDR3 DNA follows: TGTGCCAGCAGCCAAGCAGGGGGCATGGATTCACCCCTCCACTTT.

This clonotype was detected only a few times. The chain combines TRBV6-2 or TRBV6-3 with TRBJ2-1; D perhaps matches TRBD1 (6 bases). V lost 4 bases and J 4 bases, leaving 8 bases between the germline ends. CDR1 is MNHEY, CDR2 SVGEGT, per germline. CDR3 size: 13 residues. In nucleotides, the CDR3 is TGTGCCAGCAGTTCCACAGGGTACAATGAGCAGTTCTTC. This gives the protein CASSSTGYNEQFF.

This chain uses TRBV18 with TRBJ2-5; D could derive from TRBD1 or TRBD2 (5 bases each). V lost 3 bases to trimming and J lost 1 base, with 12 bases between them. The CDR3 consists of 15 residues. The V gene's germline CDR1 is KGHSH and CDR2 LQKENI. The CDR3 is CASSPQQGPQETQYF. CDR3 bases: TGTGCCAGCTCACCCCAGCAGGGACCCCAAGAGACCCAGTACTTC.

This clonotype was seen only a few times. The V call is TRBV5-1, the J call TRBJ2-6, with a weak D call TRBD1 (6 bases). CDR1 and CDR2 from the germline V gene are SGHRS and YFSETQ. The CDR3 has 17 amino acids. V was trimmed by 8 bases and J by 0 bases, leaving 18 bases between them. Here the CDR3 reads CASTRGQEISGANVLTF. CDR3 DNA sequence: TGCGCCAGTACCCGGGGACAAGAGATCTCTGGGGCCAACGTCCTGACTTTC.

This clonotype was counted ten times or more. This chain links TRBV12-3 or TRBV12-4 with TRBJ2-4; no reliable D call. This CDR3 spans 11 amino acids. V was pared by 5 bases and J by 11 bases, with 10 bases between. This chain's CDR3 is CASSDKTVQYF. Here the CDR3 DNA reads TGTGCCAGCAGTGACAAGACGGTTCAGTACTTC.

This clonotype was seen a few times. Here the CDR3 reads CAWSVHGAKDTQYF. The CDR3 DNA reads TGTGCCTGGAGTGTACACGGGGCTAAAGATACGCAGTATTTT. J is TRBJ2-3 and V is TRBV30; D tentatively fits TRBD1 or TRBD2 (5 bases each). Trimming took off 0 bases at V and 5 bases at J, with 12 bases between the two ends. CDR1 GTSNPN and CDR2 SVGIG come from the germline V gene (reference sequence). The length of the CDR3 is 14 residues.

About this clonotype itself: A read error may be the cause here, since a much bigger clone is one base away. The chain employs TRBV5-1 and TRBJ2-5, with unresolved D. The CDR3 runs 14 residues. Trimming took 4 bases from V and 5 from J, leaving 15 bases between them. The germline CDR1 and CDR2 sequences are SGHRS and YFSETQ. CDR3 amino acids: CASSAGLIGETQYF. CDR3 sequence (DNA): TGCGCCAGCAGCGCCGGCCTCATTGGGGAGACCCAGTACTTC.

The chain couples TRBV3-1 to TRBJ1-3; D not resolved. This CDR3 region has 14 residues. Trimming left V 4 bases short and J 4 bases short, with 11 bases between. CDR1 and CDR2 from the germline V gene are LGHDT and YNNKEL (reference sequence). CDR3 coding DNA: TGTGCCAGCAGCCTCTCGGGGTACGGAAACACCATATATTTT. It codes for CASSLSGYGNTIYF.

The chain has TRBV27 and TRBJ2-5, with 9 bases matching TRBD2. The length of the CDR3 is 14 residues. V gave up 5 bases and J gave up 5 bases; unmatched junction bases: 6. Looked up from germline, CDR1 is MNHEY and CDR2 is SMNVEV (reference sequence). This chain's CDR3 is CASSPGLALETQYF. CDR3 DNA: TGTGCCAGCAGTCCGGGACTAGCTTTGGAGACCCAGTACTTC.

A few counts support this clonotype. The V and J genes are TRBV5-1 and TRBJ2-2; D gene uncertain. Trimming removed 1 base at V and 4 bases at J, with 8 bases between. Germline CDR1 and CDR2: SGHRS and YFSETQ. This CDR3 region has 14 residues. The CDR3 sequence: CASSLPRSTGELFF. Here the CDR3 DNA reads TGCGCCAGCAGCTTGCCCAGGTCCACCGGGGAGCTGTTTTTT.

This clonotype qualifies as medium-sized. The junction shows a germline mismatch at one end, possibly a read error. The chain carries TRBV12-3 or TRBV12-4 and TRBJ2-1; D not certain. This CDR3 spans 11 amino acids. The CDR3 protein is CASSFYDEQFF. In DNA form, the CDR3 reads TGTGCCAGCAGTTTCTACGATGAGCAGTTCTTC.

DNA for the CDR3: TGTGCCAGCAGGCCACCTTGGGGGGGAAGGGATGAGCAGTTCTTC. Protein sequence: CASRPPWGGRDEQFF. The chain joins TRBV6-1 to TRBJ2-1; 7 nucleotides line up with TRBD2. Germline V gives CDR1 MNHNS, CDR2 SASEGT. There are 15 residues in the CDR3. V lost 6 bases and J lost 8; bases outside the gene matches: 13.

J is TRBJ1-5 and V is TRBV2, with D hard to call. This CDR3 contains 13 residues. Germline CDR1 SNHLY, CDR2 FYNNEI. V lost 8 bases to trimming and J lost 7 bases, with 15 bases between them. Here the CDR3 DNA reads TGTGCCAGCCTACCTGAGGGAGGACAGCCCCAGCATTTT. Translating it yields CASLPEGGQPQHF.

This clonotype showed up just a few times. The CDR3 here is CASSLGPQGQGETQYF. The CDR3 DNA reads TGCGCCAGCAGCTTGGGTCCACAGGGACAGGGGGAGACCCAGTACTTC. The chain recombines TRBV5-1 with TRBJ2-5; 10 bases map to TRBD1. Germline values: CDR1 SGHRS, CDR2 YFSETQ. This CDR3 is built from 16 residues. With V trimmed by 0 bases and J by 5 bases, 7 bases remained unmatched.

This clonotype was counted between two and nine times. The V call is TRBV18, the J call TRBJ1-4, with a possible D match to TRBD1 (6 bases). Trimming left V 3 bases short and J 4 bases short, with 12 bases between. CDR3 length equals 15 residues. Germline-derived CDR1 and CDR2 are KGHSH and LQKENI. CDR3 nucleotide sequence: TGTGCCAGCTCACCCTTACAGGGATTTAATGAAAAACTGTTTTTT. Encoded protein: CASSPLQGFNEKLFF.

On this clonotype: The junction does not match germline at one end; this may be a read error. The genes are TRBV12-3 or TRBV12-4 and TRBJ1-3; 11 bases line up with TRBD1. CDR3 length: 12 residues. The CDR3 bases are TGTGCCAGCACCAATATTGGCCGGGACAGGGGGTTC. This gives the protein CASTNIGRDRGF.

This clonotype was recorded a few times. The chain combines TRBV12-3 or TRBV12-4 with TRBJ2-3, with TRBD2 matching over 12 bases. This CDR3 has 16 amino acids. With V trimmed by 6 bases and J by 5 bases, 9 bases remained unmatched. This chain's CDR3 is CASSQPSGGAGDTQYF. CDR3 nucleotide sequence: TGTGCCAGCAGCCAACCTAGCGGGGGGGCCGGAGATACGCAGTATTTT.

This chain joins TRBV25-1 and TRBJ2-5; 7 bases line up with TRBD1. Trimming took 4 bases from V and 5 from J; bases not matched to a gene: 10. The CDR3 extends over 15 amino acids. CDR1 is MGHDK, CDR2 SYGVNS, per germline. CDR3 region: CASSAWDSPRETQYF. The DNA for the CDR3 is TGTGCCAGCAGTGCCTGGGACAGTCCCCGGGAGACCCAGTACTTC.

The V gene is TRBV5-1, the J gene TRBJ2-3; 11 bases match TRBD2. CDR1 and CDR2 (germline): SGHRS, YFSETQ. V shed 4 bases, J shed 2 bases, and the junction held 6 bases outside the gene matches. The CDR3 length is 16 residues. The CDR3 protein is CASSPTSGGSTDTQYF. The CDR3 DNA reads as TGCGCCAGCAGCCCCACTAGCGGGGGATCCACAGATACGCAGTATTTT.

This chain joins TRBV18 and TRBJ2-7; 8 nucleotides agree with TRBD1. There are 13 residues in the CDR3. Germline assignment: CDR1 KGHSH and CDR2 LQKENI. V lost 3 bases and J lost 6; bases outside the gene matches: 4. The chain's CDR3 is CASSPGTGGEQYF. The CDR3 bases are TGTGCCAGCTCACCCGGGACAGGTGGCGAGCAGTACTTC.

This clonotype was counted only a few times. J is TRBJ2-1 and V is TRBV7-2, with 10 bases fitting TRBD2. Looked up from germline, CDR1 is SGHTA and CDR2 is FQGNSA. This CDR3 spans 16 amino acids. The V segment lost 3 bases and the J segment 11 bases; nucleotides outside the gene matches: 13. The CDR3 nucleotides read TGTGCCAGCAGCTTCAAGGGACTAGCGCGGGACAGGAAGCAGTTCTTC. Translated: CASSFKGLARDRKQFF.

In this sample, this clonotype turned up many times. This chain joins TRBV5-1 and TRBJ2-3, with TRBD2 matching 12 bases. After removal of 4 bases from V and 6 bases from J, the junction contained 3 bases not matched to a gene. In germline, CDR1 is SGHRS, CDR2 YFSETQ. This CDR3 comprises 14 residues. The CDR3 loop reads CASSETSGGDTQYF. The CDR3 coding sequence is TGCGCCAGCAGCGAGACTAGCGGGGGTGATACGCAGTATTTT.

V is TRBV6-6 and J is TRBJ2-3, with 7 bases matching TRBD1. The CDR3 covers 13 residues. From germline, CDR1 is MNHNY and CDR2 SVGAGI (reference sequence). The J segment lost 11 bases and the V segment lost 6 bases, leaving 11 bases of the junction unmatched. The CDR3 region has the DNA TGTGCCAGCAGACGAGGGACAGAGGACTTGCAGTATTTT. It translates to CASRRGTEDLQYF.

V gene TRBV4-3 combines with J gene TRBJ1-2; D unresolved. The germline V gene has CDR1 LGHNA and CDR2 YSLEER. This CDR3 spans 13 amino acids. Trimming stripped 4 bases from V and 2 bases from J, with 8 bases between. The CDR3: CASSPWANYGYTF. In nucleotides, the CDR3 is TGCGCCAGCAGCCCATGGGCCAACTATGGCTACACCTTC.